This paragraph covers one T cell receptor (beta chain) sequence. The sample is drawn from a study of blood T cells in healthy people across ages. CDR1 KGHSH and CDR2 LQKENI come from the germline V gene. The germline V and J ends were trimmed by 6 bases and 3 bases, with 18 bases remaining between them. There are 15 residues in the CDR3. A second PCR of about 7 to 11 cycles used a sample-barcoded 5' primer and a J-beta primer mix. No fewer than 2.5 million CDR3-containing paired-end reads came from each sample. TCRdb redid the calling of the 5' RACE reads with MiXCR, one entry per CDR3 protein. There are around 1,600,000 distinct CDR3 sequences in the sample; less than 45% occur only once, and roughly 3.7% lies in the top ten.

Sequences were obtained from blood. The receptor comes from a woman under 30 in good health. This chain joins TRBV18 and TRBJ2-7; D tentatively fits TRBD1 or TRBD2 (5 bases each). This CDR3 reads CASSPTGMRGYEQYF. CDR3 nucleotides: TGTGCCAGCTCGCCGACTGGGATGAGGGGCTACGAGCAGTACTTC.